What follows describes a single T cell receptor beta chain. This entry comes from a study of T cell responses to AZD1222 COVID-19 vaccine. The CDR3 sequence is 16 residues long. Germline values: CDR1 LNHDA, CDR2 SQIVND (reference sequence). Trimming took 3 bases from V and 11 from J, leaving 25 bases between them. Here immunoSEQ multiplex PCR was the method, and the copy in TCRdb shows in-frame clones only, minus some. Among 75,000 to 95,000 clones, approximately 88% were seen once, and the ten largest hold over 8%. The chain couples TRBV19 to TRBJ1-1; the D gene is possibly TRBD1 (6 bases). The material was peripheral blood, obtained 28 days after the second dose of the MenACWY control vaccine. The receptor's source is an adult who received the MenACWY meningococcal vaccine as a control. In DNA form, the CDR3 reads TGTGCCAGTAGTATGCCAGGACAGTGGTCCTCTCGGGGCGCTTTCTTT. It is translated as CASSMPGQWSSRGAFF.